This T cell receptor beta chain stems from a study of regulatory T cells in long-lasting Graves disease. Time point in this sample: persistent/refractory GD, antithyroid drugs over 5 years with positive TRAb. The TCR library was made from RNA extracted from PBMCs. Researchers made TCR beta libraries by using iRepertoire HTBI primers and running Arm-PCR on CDR3 regions. TCRdb re-called the multiplex PCR reads through MiXCR, storing one row per CDR3 protein. Among hundreds of thousands of distinct CDR3 sequences listed, less than 25% were seen once. This CDR3 is 16 amino acids long. From germline, CDR1 is SGHKS and CDR2 YYEKEE (reference sequence). V lost 3 bases to trimming and J lost 3 bases, with 15 bases between them.

This TCR came from a female donor with Graves disease. The source was peripheral blood mononuclear cells (PBMCs), collected when the disease was refractory, from a patient treated with antithyroid drugs. V is TRBV5-5 and J is TRBJ1-4; possibly TRBD1 for D (6 bases). As DNA, the CDR3 is TGTGCCAGCAGCTCACCACAGGGCTTGGCTAATGAAAAACTGTTTTTT. Its protein product is CASSSPQGLANEKLFF. The variable domain in full, completed from reference TRBV5-5 and TRBJ1-4, reads DAGVTQSPTHLIKTRGQQVTLRCSPISGHKSVSWYQQVLGQGPQFIFQYYEKEERGRGNFPDRFSARQFPNYSSELNVNALLLGDSALYLCASSSPQGLANEKLFFGSGTQLSVL.